The next 30 T cell receptor beta chains were all read from a single sample in a study of blood T cell repertoires in COVID-19. Using immunoSEQ multiplex PCR, the repertoire was profiled, and TCRdb retains in-frame clones only, with some absent. The sample contains some 300,000 clones, just under 90% of which appear only once. Source material: PBMCs or T cells enriched from blood (not recorded which). Every receptor here comes from a woman aged 50 to 65 who had been exposed to COVID-19.

For the CDR3, the DNA is TGTGCCAGTGGGGACAAAATCTCTGGGGCCAACGTCCTGACTTTC. The encoded protein is CASGDKISGANVLTF. The chain links TRBV21-1 to TRBJ2-6; the D call of TRBD1 is as the table states it, not checked on the DNA. TRBV21-1 has pseudogene status. This CDR3 has 15 amino acids.

This chain connects TRBV5-4 to TRBJ2-5; 11 nucleotides agree with TRBD2. The V gene end was trimmed by 3 bases and the J gene end by 1 base; junction bases not matched to a gene: 2. CDR1 and CDR2 from the germline V gene are SGHNT and YYREEE (reference sequence). CDR3 length: 15 amino acids. The CDR3 here is CASSSSGGLQETQYF. The CDR3 nucleotides are TGTGCCAGCAGCTCTAGCGGGGGGCTCCAAGAGACCCAGTACTTC.

The V and J genes are TRBV4-1 and TRBJ1-2, with 8 bases fitting TRBD1. Germline V gene sequence: CDR1 MGHRA, CDR2 YSYEKL. This CDR3 has 14 amino acids. J gave up 5 bases and V 0 bases, and 2 bases lay outside the gene matches. The CDR3 protein is CASSQETGVYGYTF. As DNA, the CDR3 is TGCGCCAGCAGCCAAGAGACAGGGGTTTATGGCTACACCTTC.

This clone has a single count. The rearrangement links TRBV7-9 to TRBJ1-1; D is ambiguous. In germline, CDR1 is SEHNR, CDR2 FQNEAQ (reference sequence). Trimming removed 2 bases from V and 0 bases from J, with 4 bases in between. The CDR3 is 13 residues long. The CDR3 DNA follows: TGTGCCAGCAGCTTATTAATGAACACTGAAGCTTTCTTT. Residues: CASSLLMNTEAFF.

This clone was detected only once. The chain employs TRBV2 and TRBJ1-1; D perhaps matches TRBD1 (6 bases). The CDR3 contains 13 residues. Germline V lookup: CDR1 SNHLY, CDR2 FYNNEI. V lost 6 bases and J 4 bases, leaving 12 bases between the germline ends. The CDR3 loop reads CASRLDSITEAFF. Here the CDR3 DNA reads TGTGCCAGCAGACTGGACAGTATCACTGAAGCTTTCTTT.

The sample holds a few counts of this clone. CDR3 sequence (DNA): TGTGCCAGCAGTGTGGACAGCTATAGCAATCAGCCCCAGCATTTT. This translates into CASSVDSYSNQPQHF. The V and J genes are TRBV6-4 and TRBJ1-5; TRBD1 might be the D (6 bases). The germline V gene has CDR1 MRHNA and CDR2 SNTAGT. Trimming shortened V by 4 bases and J by 0 bases, and 10 bases separated the two germline ends. The CDR3 has 15 residues.

Remarks on this clone: Other DNA variants within this sample encode the same CDR3. The chain uses TRBV19 and TRBJ1-6, with 7 bases lining up with TRBD1. V lost 4 bases and J lost 4; bases outside the gene matches: 4. The CDR3 is 15 residues long. Looked up from germline, CDR1 is LNHDA and CDR2 is SQIVND (reference sequence). Written as DNA, the CDR3 is TGTGCCAGTAGTACTGGGACAGATTATAATTCACCCCTCCACTTT. Translated, it gives CASSTGTDYNSPLHF.

The V call is TRBV19, the J call TRBJ1-4, with D uncertain. Germline CDR1 is LNHDA and CDR2 is SQIVND (reference sequence). V lost 3 bases and J lost 8, with 13 bases in between. This CDR3 is built from 14 residues. The CDR3 here is CASSIRPRGEKLFF. The CDR3 DNA sequence: TGTGCCAGTAGTATCCGTCCAAGAGGGGAAAAACTGTTTTTT. Using reference TRBV19 and TRBJ1-4 for the parts outside the CDR3, the full variable domain is DGGITQSPKYLFRKEGQNVTLSCEQNLNHDAMYWYRQDPGQGLRLIYYSQIVNDFQKGDIAEGYSVSREKKESFPLTVTSAQKNPTAFYLCASSIRPRGEKLFFGSGTQLSVL.

This clone has only one observation. The genes are TRBV28 and TRBJ2-7; 8 positions match TRBD2. Looked up from germline, CDR1 is MDHEN and CDR2 is SYDVKM. After removal of 6 bases from V and 0 bases from J, the junction contained 7 bases not matched to a gene. The CDR3 spans 15 residues. The CDR3 DNA follows: TGTGCCAGCAGGCCGGGGGGGCCAAGCTCCTACGAGCAGTACTTC. Translated, it gives CASRPGGPSSYEQYF.

This clone was seen only a few times. V is TRBV30 and J is TRBJ2-7; TRBD1 agrees at 10 bases. Germline loops: CDR1 GTSNPN, CDR2 SVGIG (reference sequence). Trimming took 8 bases from V and 0 from J; bases not matched to a gene: 1. This CDR3 contains 12 residues. In DNA, the CDR3 is TGTGCCGGGACAGGGGACTCCTACGAGCAGTACTTC. It translates to CAGTGDSYEQYF.

About this clone: At one end, the junction sequence differs from germline, possibly due to a read error. The J gene is TRBJ2-7, the V gene TRBV6-5, with TRBD1 matching 11 bases. This CDR3 is built from 12 residues. Germline V lookup: CDR1 MNHEY, CDR2 SVGAGI. The CDR3 reads CASSYPGQGEVF. The CDR3 DNA is TGTGCCAGCAGTTACCCGGGACAGGGGGAAGTCTTC.

J is TRBJ1-5 and V is TRBV5-1; unclear D gene. CDR3 size: 13 residues. Trimming cost V 2 bases and J 4 bases, with 7 bases left between them. The germline gives CDR1 SGHRS, CDR2 YFSETQ. This chain's CDR3 is CASSLSQNQPQHF. CDR3 nucleotide sequence: TGCGCCAGCAGCTTATCCCAGAATCAGCCCCAGCATTTT.

The V call is TRBV6-5, the J call TRBJ2-4, with D possibly being TRBD2 (7 bases). The CDR3 is 15 amino acids. Per germline, CDR1 MNHEY and CDR2 SVGAGI. V shed 6 bases and J shed 9 bases, with 21 bases lying between them. The CDR3 DNA sequence: TGTGCCAGCAGGCTCGATGGGGGGGCTACGGGCATTCAGTACTTC. Translating gives CASRLDGGATGIQYF.

The V and J genes are TRBV7-9 and TRBJ2-3; D gene unclear. Trimming took off 2 bases at V and 3 bases at J, with 12 bases between the two ends. Per the germline V gene, CDR1 is SEHNR and CDR2 is FQNEAQ (reference sequence). CDR3 size: 15 residues. CDR3 loop: CASSLFQLSTDTQYF. CDR3 coding DNA: TGTGCCAGCAGCTTATTCCAGTTGTCAACAGATACGCAGTATTTT. Looking up the rest from reference TRBV7-9 and TRBJ2-3 gives the full variable domain: DTGVSQNPRHKITKRGQNVTFRCDPISEHNRLYWYRQTLGQGPEFLTYFQNEAQLEKSRLLSDRFSAERPKGSFSTLEIQRTEQGDSAMYLCASSLFQLSTDTQYFGPGTRLTVL.

This chain uses TRBV4-2 with TRBJ2-7, with D maybe TRBD1 (6 bases). The CDR3 spans 16 residues. V dropped 0 bases and J dropped 4 bases, with 16 bases sitting between them. CDR1 is LGHNA, CDR2 YNFKEQ, per germline. CDR3 in DNA: TGTGCCAGCAGCCAAGAACATTTCGGGACACCTTACGAGCAGTACTTC. Protein product: CASSQEHFGTPYEQYF.

The CDR3 DNA reads TGTGCCAGTAGTCCCGGGGTTGGGACTGAAGCTTTCTTT. Its translation: CASSPGVGTEAFF. The J gene is TRBJ1-1, the V gene TRBV19, with unresolved D. Germline V gene sequence: CDR1 LNHDA, CDR2 SQIVND (reference sequence). The CDR3 is made up of 13 amino acids. Trimming stripped 5 bases from V and 5 bases from J, with 12 bases between.

The V call is TRBV2, the J call TRBJ2-7; 7 nucleotides align to TRBD1. With 6 bases clipped from V and 2 bases from J, the junction kept 13 bases outside the gene matches. Germline CDR1 SNHLY, CDR2 FYNNEI. The CDR3 consists of 16 residues. CDR3 in amino acids: CASSRMGQSPTYEQYF. The DNA for the CDR3 is TGTGCCAGCAGCAGGATGGGACAGAGCCCCACCTACGAGCAGTACTTC.

The V gene is TRBV5-1, the J gene TRBJ2-3, with D unclear. CDR3 length: 14 residues. Germline loops: CDR1 SGHRS, CDR2 YFSETQ. Trimming took off 0 bases at V and 4 bases at J, with 9 bases between the two ends. Here the CDR3 reads CASSLGAGSDTQYF. The CDR3 DNA reads as TGCGCCAGCAGCTTGGGTGCAGGATCAGATACGCAGTATTTT.

The chain carries TRBV18 and TRBJ1-2; 7 bases line up with TRBD1. There are 15 residues in the CDR3. The ends lost 3 bases at V and 4 bases at J; junction bases unmatched: 8. CDR1 KGHSH and CDR2 LQKENI come from the germline V gene. The CDR3 DNA reads as TGTGCCAGCTCACCCTCTCGGGACAGTTTCTATGGCTACACCTTC. It yields the protein CASSPSRDSFYGYTF. The whole variable domain, remainder taken from reference TRBV18 and TRBJ1-2, is NAGVMQNPRHLVRRRGQEARLRCSPMKGHSHVYWYRQLPEEGLKFMVYLQKENIIDESGMPKERFSAEFPKEGPSILRIQQVVRGDSAAYFCASSPSRDSFYGYTFGSGTRLTVV.

The chain links TRBV30 to TRBJ1-2; TRBD1 matches 8 bases. This CDR3 has 15 amino acids. After removal of 0 bases from V and 8 bases from J, the junction contained 11 bases not matched to a gene. Per germline, CDR1 GTSNPN and CDR2 SVGIG (reference sequence). CDR3 loop: CAWSVPGQGARGYTF. The CDR3 nucleotides are TGTGCCTGGAGTGTACCCGGCCAGGGGGCGCGGGGCTACACCTTC. Variable domain in full (rest from reference TRBV30 and TRBJ1-2): SQTIHQWPATLVQPVGSPLSLECTVEGTSNPNLYWYRQAAGRGLQLLFYSVGIGQISSEVPQNLSASRPQDRQFILSSKKLLLSDSGFYLCAWSVPGQGARGYTFGSGTRLTVV.

The chain joins TRBV12-5 to TRBJ2-7; D perhaps matches TRBD2 (6 bases). The ends were cut back, 2 bases at V and 0 bases at J, with 17 bases in the middle. The CDR3 length is 17 residues. Germline loops: CDR1 LGHNT, CDR2 FRNRAP. DNA for the CDR3: TGTGCTAGTGGTTTGAGGCGGGGAACCTGGATCTCCTACGAGCAGTACTTC. It is translated as CASGLRRGTWISYEQYF.

The V gene is TRBV19, the J gene TRBJ1-2; 8 positions match TRBD1. Germline V lookup: CDR1 LNHDA, CDR2 SQIVND (reference sequence). With 6 bases clipped from V and 8 bases from J, the junction kept 2 bases outside the gene matches. The CDR3 spans 11 residues. The CDR3 DNA reads as TGTGCCAGTAGGACAGGGGACGGCTACACCTTC. Translating gives CASRTGDGYTF. The full variable domain, with the rest looked up from reference TRBV19 and TRBJ1-2, is DGGITQSPKYLFRKEGQNVTLSCEQNLNHDAMYWYRQDPGQGLRLIYYSQIVNDFQKGDIAEGYSVSREKKESFPLTVTSAQKNPTAFYLCASRTGDGYTFGSGTRLTVV.

V gene TRBV6-1 combines with J gene TRBJ1-6; D is possibly TRBD1 (6 bases). V was trimmed by 0 bases and J by 11 bases, leaving 14 bases between them. CDR1 and CDR2 (germline): MNHNS, SASEGT. The CDR3 covers 15 residues. CDR3 DNA: TGTGCCAGCAGTGAAGCGCGGCAGGGGAAAACACCCCTCCACTTT. This gives the protein CASSEARQGKTPLHF.

The CDR3 coding sequence is TGTGCCAGCAGTGAGGCGGGGGTACAAGAGACCCAGTACTTC. Protein: CASSEAGVQETQYF. The chain has TRBV6-1 and TRBJ2-5; 7 bases match TRBD2. Losses at the gene ends were 3 bases for V and 2 bases for J; bases not matched to a gene: 3. This CDR3 contains 14 residues. In germline, CDR1 is MNHNS, CDR2 SASEGT.

The chain has TRBV19 and TRBJ1-1; the D is unclear. The CDR3 runs to 14 residues. V shed 9 bases and J shed 4 bases, with 18 bases lying between them. Germline V gene lookup returns CDR1 LNHDA and CDR2 SQIVND (reference sequence). The CDR3 DNA sequence: TGTGCCAGCTCCATGTGGGAGGCGGGCACTGAAGCTTTCTTT. As protein: CASSMWEAGTEAFF.

This clone was recorded a few times. V and J are TRBV27 and TRBJ2-5; 11 nucleotides line up with TRBD1. The CDR3 covers 16 residues. Losses at the gene ends were 0 bases for V and 2 bases for J; bases not matched to a gene: 2. CDR1 and CDR2 from the germline V gene are MNHEY and SMNVEV (reference sequence). In DNA form, the CDR3 reads TGTGCCAGCAGTTTATCTGGGACAGGGGGACAAGAGACCCAGTACTTC. This translates into CASSLSGTGGQETQYF.

V and J are TRBV19 and TRBJ2-5; maybe TRBD1 (5 bases). The CDR3 runs to 13 residues. Germline-derived CDR1 and CDR2 are LNHDA and SQIVND (reference sequence). The ends were cut back, 7 bases at V and 2 bases at J, with 11 bases in the middle. The CDR3 nucleotides read TGTGCCAGTAATGGGGCCCATCAAGAGACCCAGTACTTC. Translating it yields CASNGAHQETQYF.

The rearrangement uses TRBV6-1 and TRBJ2-1; D possibly corresponds to TRBD2 (6 bases). Germline V gene lookup returns CDR1 MNHNS and CDR2 SASEGT. V was clipped by 0 bases and J by 13 bases, with 16 bases between them. The CDR3 is 14 amino acids. CDR3 region: CASSEAGGVVVQFF. CDR3 coding DNA: TGTGCCAGCAGTGAAGCGGGCGGGGTCGTGGTCCAGTTCTTC.

The J gene is TRBJ2-5, the V gene TRBV5-5; tentatively, D is TRBD2 (6 bases). Germline CDR1 SGHKS, CDR2 YYEKEE (reference sequence). Trimming shortened V by 3 bases and J by 5 bases, and 17 bases separated the two germline ends. This CDR3 is built from 15 residues. CDR3 bases: TGTGCCAGCAGCTCTGGGAGCGGTAGCGGTGAGACCCAGTACTTC. Translating gives CASSSGSGSGETQYF. Full variable domain (remainder filled in from reference TRBV5-5 and TRBJ2-5): DAGVTQSPTHLIKTRGQQVTLRCSPISGHKSVSWYQQVLGQGPQFIFQYYEKEERGRGNFPDRFSARQFPNYSSELNVNALLLGDSALYLCASSSGSGSGETQYFGPGTRLLVL.

The V and J genes are TRBV18 and TRBJ1-4; D is undetermined. Trimming took off 2 bases at V and 0 bases at J, with 10 bases between the two ends. CDR1 is KGHSH, CDR2 LQKENI, per germline. There are 16 residues in the CDR3. In DNA form, the CDR3 reads TGTGCCAGCTCACCATGGAGTGGTACAACTAATGAAAAACTGTTTTTT. It translates to CASSPWSGTTNEKLFF.